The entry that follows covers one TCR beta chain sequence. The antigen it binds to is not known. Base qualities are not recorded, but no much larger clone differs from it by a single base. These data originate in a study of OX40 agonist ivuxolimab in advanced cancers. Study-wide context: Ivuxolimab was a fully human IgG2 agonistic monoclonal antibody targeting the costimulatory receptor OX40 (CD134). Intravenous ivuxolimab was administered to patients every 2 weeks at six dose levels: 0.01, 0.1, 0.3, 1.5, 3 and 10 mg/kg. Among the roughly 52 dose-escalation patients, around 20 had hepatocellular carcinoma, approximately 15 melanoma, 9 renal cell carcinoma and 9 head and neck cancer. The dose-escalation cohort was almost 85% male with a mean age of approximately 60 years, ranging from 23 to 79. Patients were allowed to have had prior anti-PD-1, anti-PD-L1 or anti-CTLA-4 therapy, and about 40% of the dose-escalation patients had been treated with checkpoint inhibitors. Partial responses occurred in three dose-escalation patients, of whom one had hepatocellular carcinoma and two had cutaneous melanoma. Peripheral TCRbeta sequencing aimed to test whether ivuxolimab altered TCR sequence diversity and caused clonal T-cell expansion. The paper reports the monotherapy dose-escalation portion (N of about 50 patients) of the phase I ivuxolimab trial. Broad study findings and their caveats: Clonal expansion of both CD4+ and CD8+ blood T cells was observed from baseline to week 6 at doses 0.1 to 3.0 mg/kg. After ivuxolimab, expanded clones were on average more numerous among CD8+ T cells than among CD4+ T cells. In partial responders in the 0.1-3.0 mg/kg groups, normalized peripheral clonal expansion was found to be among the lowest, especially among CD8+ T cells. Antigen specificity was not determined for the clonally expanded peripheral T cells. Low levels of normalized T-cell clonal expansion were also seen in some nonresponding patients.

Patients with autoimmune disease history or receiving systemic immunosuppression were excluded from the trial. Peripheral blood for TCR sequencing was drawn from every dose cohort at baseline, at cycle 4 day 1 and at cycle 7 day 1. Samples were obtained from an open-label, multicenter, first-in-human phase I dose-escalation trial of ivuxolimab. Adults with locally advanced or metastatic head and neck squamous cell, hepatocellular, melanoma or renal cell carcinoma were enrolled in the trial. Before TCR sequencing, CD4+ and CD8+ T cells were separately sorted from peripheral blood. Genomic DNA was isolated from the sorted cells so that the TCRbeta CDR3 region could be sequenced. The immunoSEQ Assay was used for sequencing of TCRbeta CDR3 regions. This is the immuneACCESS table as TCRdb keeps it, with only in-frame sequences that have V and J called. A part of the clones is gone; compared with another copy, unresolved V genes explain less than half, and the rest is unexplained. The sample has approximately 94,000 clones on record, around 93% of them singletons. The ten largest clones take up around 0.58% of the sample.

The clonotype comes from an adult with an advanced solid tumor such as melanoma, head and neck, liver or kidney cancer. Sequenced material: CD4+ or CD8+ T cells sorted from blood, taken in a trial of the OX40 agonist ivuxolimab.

In nucleotide form, the sequence is TGTGCCAGCAGCTTAGGAGACGAGCAGTACTTC. This sequence encodes CASSLGDEQYF. The chain joins TRBV7-9 to TRBJ2-7, with no D gene named confidently. Cut back by 1 base and 5 bases, the V and J ends lie 3 bases apart. The CDR3, from cysteine to phenylalanine, totals 11 residues. Only the CDR3 DNA is retained, 33 bases long and in frame from the first base. Sequences SEHNR (CDR1) and FQNEAQ (CDR2) are obtained from the germline V gene (reference sequence).